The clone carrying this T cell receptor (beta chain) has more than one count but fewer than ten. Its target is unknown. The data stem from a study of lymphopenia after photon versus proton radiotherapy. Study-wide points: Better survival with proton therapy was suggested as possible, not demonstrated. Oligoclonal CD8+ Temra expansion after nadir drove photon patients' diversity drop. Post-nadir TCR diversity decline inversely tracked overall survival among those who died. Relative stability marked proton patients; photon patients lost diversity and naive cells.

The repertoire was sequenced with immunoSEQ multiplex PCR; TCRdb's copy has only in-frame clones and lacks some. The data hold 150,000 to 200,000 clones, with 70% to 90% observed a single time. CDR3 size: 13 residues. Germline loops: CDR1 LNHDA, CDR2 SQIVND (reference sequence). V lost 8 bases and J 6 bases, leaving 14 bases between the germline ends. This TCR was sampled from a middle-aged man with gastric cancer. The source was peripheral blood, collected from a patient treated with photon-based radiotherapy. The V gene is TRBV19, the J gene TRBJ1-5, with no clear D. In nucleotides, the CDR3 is TGTGCCAGTGGCCCGACGGGTAGTCAGCCCCAGCATTTT. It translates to CASGPTGSQPQHF.